This T cell receptor beta chain was recorded in a study of CD8 T cells in ankylosing spondylitis. Study-level results: Under 10 highly homologous variants formed a TCR beta motif that appeared characteristic of ankylosing spondylitis blood.

TCRdb analysed the 5' RACE reads with MiXCR anew, one entry per CDR3 protein. There are more than 600,000 distinct CDR3 sequences in the sample; around 20% occur only once, and about a fifth lies in the top ten. CDR1 and CDR2 (germline): MDHEN, SYDVKM. V lost 1 base and J lost 4, with 13 bases in between. The CDR3 is 15 residues long. Details on this clonotype: Antigen specificity is unknown.

The receptor comes from a male donor with ankylosing spondylitis. The sequenced sample was blood, either unsorted or a sorted T cell fraction (not recorded which). V and J are TRBV28 and TRBJ1-1; possibly TRBD1 for D (5 bases). CDR3 region: CASSLSLWGFTEAFF. DNA for the CDR3: TGTGCCAGCAGTTTATCCTTGTGGGGGTTCACTGAAGCTTTCTTT. The full variable domain, with the rest looked up from reference TRBV28 and TRBJ1-1, is DVKVTQSSRYLVKRTGEKVFLECVQDMDHENMFWYRQDPGLGLRLIYFSYDVKMKEKGDIPEGYSVSREKKERFSLILESASTNQTSMYLCASSLSLWGFTEAFFGQGTRLTVV.